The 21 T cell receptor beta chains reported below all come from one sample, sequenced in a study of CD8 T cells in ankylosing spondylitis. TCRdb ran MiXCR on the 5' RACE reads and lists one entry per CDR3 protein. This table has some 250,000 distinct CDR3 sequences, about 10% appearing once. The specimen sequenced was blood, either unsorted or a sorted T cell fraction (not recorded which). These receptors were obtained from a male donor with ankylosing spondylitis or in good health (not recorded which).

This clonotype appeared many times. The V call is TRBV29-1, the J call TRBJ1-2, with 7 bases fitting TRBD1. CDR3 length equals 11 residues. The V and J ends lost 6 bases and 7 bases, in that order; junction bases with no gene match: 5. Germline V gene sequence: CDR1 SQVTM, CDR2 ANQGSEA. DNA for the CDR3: TGCAGCGTAGGAAAGGGGGCTGGCTACACCTTC. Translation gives CSVGKGAGYTF.

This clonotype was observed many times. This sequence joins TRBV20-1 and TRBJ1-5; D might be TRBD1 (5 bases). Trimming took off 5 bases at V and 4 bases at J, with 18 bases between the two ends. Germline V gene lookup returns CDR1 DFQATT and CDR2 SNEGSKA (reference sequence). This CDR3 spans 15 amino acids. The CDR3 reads CSAPGPNVGNQPQHF. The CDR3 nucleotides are TGCAGTGCTCCGGGACCCAACGTCGGGAATCAGCCCCAGCATTTT.

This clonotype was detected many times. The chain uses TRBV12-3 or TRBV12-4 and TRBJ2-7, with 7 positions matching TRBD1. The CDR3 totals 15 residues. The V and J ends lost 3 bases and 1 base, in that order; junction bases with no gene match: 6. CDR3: CASSLTTGLSYEQYF. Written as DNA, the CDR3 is TGTGCCAGCAGTTTGACGACAGGGCTTTCCTACGAGCAGTACTTC.

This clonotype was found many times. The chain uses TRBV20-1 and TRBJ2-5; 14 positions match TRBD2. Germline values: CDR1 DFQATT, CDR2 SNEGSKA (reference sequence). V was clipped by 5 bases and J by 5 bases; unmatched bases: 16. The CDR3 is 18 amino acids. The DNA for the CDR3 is TGCAGTGCTTCCCGGACTAGCGGGAGGCCGCTAGTCGAGGAGACCCAGTACTTC. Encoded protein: CSASRTSGRPLVEETQYF.

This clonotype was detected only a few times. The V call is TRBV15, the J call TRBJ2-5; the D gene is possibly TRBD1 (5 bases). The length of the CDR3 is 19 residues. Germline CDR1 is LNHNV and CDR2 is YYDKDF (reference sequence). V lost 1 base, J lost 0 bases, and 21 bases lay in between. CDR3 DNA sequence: TGTGCCACCAGCAGAGGGTATGGCAGGGCAGACAAGTACCAAGAGACCCAGTACTTC. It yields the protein CATSRGYGRADKYQETQYF. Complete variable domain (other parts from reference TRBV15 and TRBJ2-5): DAMVIQNPRYQVTQFGKPVTLSCSQTLNHNVMYWYQQKSSQAPKLLFHYYDKDFNNEADTPDNFQSRRPNTSFCFLDIRSPGLGDTAMYLCATSRGYGRADKYQETQYFGPGTRLLVL.

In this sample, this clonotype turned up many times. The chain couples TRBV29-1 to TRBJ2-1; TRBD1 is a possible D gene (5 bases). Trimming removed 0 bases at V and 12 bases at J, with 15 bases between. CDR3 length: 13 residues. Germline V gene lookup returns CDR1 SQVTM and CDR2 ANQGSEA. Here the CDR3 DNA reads TGCAGCGTTGAAGATCCCCCAGGGCAGGGGCAGTTCTTC. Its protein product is CSVEDPPGQGQFF.

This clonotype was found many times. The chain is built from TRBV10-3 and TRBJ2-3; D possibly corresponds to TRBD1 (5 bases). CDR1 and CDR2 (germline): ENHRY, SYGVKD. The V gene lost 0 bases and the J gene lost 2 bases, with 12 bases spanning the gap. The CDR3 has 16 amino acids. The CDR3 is CAISESNRSYTDTQYF. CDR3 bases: TGTGCCATCAGTGAGTCGAACAGGAGTTACACAGATACGCAGTATTTT.

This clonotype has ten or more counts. Here the CDR3 reads CSVEELGPRGANVLTF. DNA of the CDR3: TGCAGCGTTGAAGAGTTAGGGCCGAGAGGGGCCAACGTCCTGACTTTC. The rearrangement joins TRBV29-1 to TRBJ2-6; D gene uncertain. CDR3 length: 16 residues. Trimming shortened V by 0 bases and J by 4 bases, and 13 bases separated the two germline ends. The V gene's germline CDR1 is SQVTM and CDR2 ANQGSEA. Using reference TRBV29-1 and TRBJ2-6 for the parts outside the CDR3, the full variable domain is SAVISQKPSRDICQRGTSLTIQCQVDSQVTMMFWYRQQPGQSLTLIATANQGSEATYESGFVIDKFPISRPNLTFSTLTVSNMSPEDSSIYLCSVEELGPRGANVLTFGAGSRLTVL.

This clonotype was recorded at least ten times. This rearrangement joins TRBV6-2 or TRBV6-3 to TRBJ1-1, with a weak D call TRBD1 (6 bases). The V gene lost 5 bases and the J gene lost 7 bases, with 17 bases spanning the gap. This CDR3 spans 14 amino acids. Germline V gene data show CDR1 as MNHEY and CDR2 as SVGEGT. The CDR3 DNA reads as TGTGCCAGCAGTCGTCTACAGGGCAATTATGAAGCTTTCTTT. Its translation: CASSRLQGNYEAFF.

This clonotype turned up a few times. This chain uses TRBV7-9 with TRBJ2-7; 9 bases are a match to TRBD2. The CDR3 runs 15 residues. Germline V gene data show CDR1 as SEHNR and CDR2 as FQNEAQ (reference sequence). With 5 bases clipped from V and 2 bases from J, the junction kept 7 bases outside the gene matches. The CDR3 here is CASSPLTSGTYEQYF. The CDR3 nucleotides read TGTGCCAGCAGCCCTTTGACTAGCGGCACCTACGAGCAGTACTTC.

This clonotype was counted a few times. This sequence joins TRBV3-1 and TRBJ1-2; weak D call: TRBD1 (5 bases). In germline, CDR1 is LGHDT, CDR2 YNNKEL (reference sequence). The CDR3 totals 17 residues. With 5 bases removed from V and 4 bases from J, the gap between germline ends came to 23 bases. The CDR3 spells CASSTVQGSSFRYGYTF. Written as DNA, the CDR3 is TGTGCCAGCAGCACTGTCCAGGGTAGCTCCTTCCGCTATGGCTACACCTTC.

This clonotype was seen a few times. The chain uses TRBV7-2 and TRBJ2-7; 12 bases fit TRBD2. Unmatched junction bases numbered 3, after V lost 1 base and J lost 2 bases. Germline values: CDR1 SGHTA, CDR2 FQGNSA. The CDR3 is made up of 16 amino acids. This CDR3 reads CASSLDTSGGTYEQYF. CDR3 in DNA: TGTGCCAGCAGCTTAGATACTAGCGGGGGGACCTACGAGCAGTACTTC.

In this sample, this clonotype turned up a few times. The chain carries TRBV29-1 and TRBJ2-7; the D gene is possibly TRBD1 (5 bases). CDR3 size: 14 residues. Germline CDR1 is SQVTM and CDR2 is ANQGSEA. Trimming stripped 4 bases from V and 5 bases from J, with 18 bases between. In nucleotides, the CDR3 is TGCAGCGTTGGATTTCGAGACAGATCGCACGAGCAGTACTTC. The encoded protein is CSVGFRDRSHEQYF.

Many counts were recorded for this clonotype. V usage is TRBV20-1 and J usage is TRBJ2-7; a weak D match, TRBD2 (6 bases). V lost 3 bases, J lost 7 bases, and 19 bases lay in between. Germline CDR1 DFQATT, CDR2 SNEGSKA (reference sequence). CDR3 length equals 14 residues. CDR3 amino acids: CSARGPTGVWEQYF. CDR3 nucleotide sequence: TGCAGTGCTAGGGGGCCCACGGGAGTTTGGGAGCAGTACTTC.

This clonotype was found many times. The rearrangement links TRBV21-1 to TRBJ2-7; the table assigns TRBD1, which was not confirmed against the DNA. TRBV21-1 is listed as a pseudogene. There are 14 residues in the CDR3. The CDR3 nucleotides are TGTGCCTCTCTGCCCCCCCGGACCCCCTACGAGCAGTACTTC. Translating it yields CASLPPRTPYEQYF.

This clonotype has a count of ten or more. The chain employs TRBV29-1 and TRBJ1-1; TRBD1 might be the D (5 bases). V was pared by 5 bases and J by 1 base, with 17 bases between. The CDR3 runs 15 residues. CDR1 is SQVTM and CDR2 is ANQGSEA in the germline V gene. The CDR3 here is CSVRGAMTANTEAFF. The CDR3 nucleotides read TGCAGCGTTAGAGGGGCAATGACAGCGAACACTGAAGCTTTCTTT.

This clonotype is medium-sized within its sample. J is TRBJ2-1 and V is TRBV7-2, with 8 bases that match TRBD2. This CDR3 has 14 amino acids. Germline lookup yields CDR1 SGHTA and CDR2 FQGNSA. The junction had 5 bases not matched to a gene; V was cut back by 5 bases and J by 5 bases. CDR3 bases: TGTGCCAGCAGCAGGGGTAGCGGGAACAATGAGCAGTTCTTC. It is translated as CASSRGSGNNEQFF.

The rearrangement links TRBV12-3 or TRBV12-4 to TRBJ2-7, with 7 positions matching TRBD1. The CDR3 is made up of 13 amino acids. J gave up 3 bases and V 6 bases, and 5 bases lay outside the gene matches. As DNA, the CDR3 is TGTGCCAGCAGGGTCACAGGGGTCTACGAGCAGTACTTC. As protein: CASRVTGVYEQYF.

DNA of the CDR3: TGTGCCAGCGGAGACGGGACAGGGTACGATGAGCAGTTCTTC. It encodes CASGDGTGYDEQFF. This chain uses TRBV7-2 with TRBJ2-1; TRBD1 matches 9 bases. Losses at the gene ends were 8 bases for V and 8 bases for J; bases not matched to a gene: 10. The CDR3 has 14 residues. CDR1 and CDR2 (germline): SGHTA, FQGNSA. Filled out from reference TRBV7-2 and TRBJ2-1, the complete variable domain reads GAGVSQSPSNKVTEKGKDVELRCDPISGHTALYWYRQSLGQGLEFLIYFQGNSAPDKSGLPSDRFSAERTGGSVSTLTIQRTQQEDSAVYLCASGDGTGYDEQFFGPGTRLTVL.

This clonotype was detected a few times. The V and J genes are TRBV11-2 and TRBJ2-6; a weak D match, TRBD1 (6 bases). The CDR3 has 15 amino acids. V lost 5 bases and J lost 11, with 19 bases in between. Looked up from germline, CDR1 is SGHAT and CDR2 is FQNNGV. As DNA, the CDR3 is TGTGCCAGCAGCGTCCTGCAGGGGACCCGTTACGTCCTGACTTTC. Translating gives CASSVLQGTRYVLTF. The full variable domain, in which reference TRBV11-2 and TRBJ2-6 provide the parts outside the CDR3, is EAGVAQSPRYKIIEKRQSVAFWCNPISGHATLYWYQQILGQGPKLLIQFQNNGVVDDSQLPKDRFSAERLKGVDSTLKIQPAKLEDSAVYLCASSVLQGTRYVLTFGAGSRLTVL.

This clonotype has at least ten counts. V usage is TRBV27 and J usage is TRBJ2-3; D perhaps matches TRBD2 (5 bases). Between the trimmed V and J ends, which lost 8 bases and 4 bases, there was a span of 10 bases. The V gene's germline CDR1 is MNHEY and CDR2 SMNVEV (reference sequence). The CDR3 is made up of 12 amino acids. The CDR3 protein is CASWRFSDTQYF. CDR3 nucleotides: TGTGCCAGCTGGAGGTTTTCAGATACGCAGTATTTT.